The entry below gives a single T cell receptor beta chain sequence along with its context. Other DNA sequences in this specimen translate into the identical CDR3. The data are from a study of blood T cell repertoires in COVID-19. The CDR3 spans 14 residues. Germline CDR1 and CDR2: SGHRS and YFSETQ. Trimming shortened V by 0 bases and J by 7 bases, and 14 bases separated the two germline ends. TCRdb keeps only in-frame clones here, not all; method: immunoSEQ multiplex PCR. The table shows hundreds of thousands of clones, with just under 85% occurring only once. The V call is TRBV5-1, the J call TRBJ2-7, with D tentatively TRBD2 (6 bases). This clonotype was obtained from a woman aged 45-65 years with active or convalescent COVID-19. Sequenced sample: peripheral blood. CDR3 bases: TGCGCCAGCAGCTTGGGAGGAGGGGTTGGGGAGCAGTACTTC. Residues: CASSLGGGVGEQYF.